This T cell receptor (beta chain) was sequenced in a study of graft-versus-host responses after intestinal transplantation. CDR3 size: 17 residues. The V gene lost 6 bases and the J gene lost 2 bases, with 20 bases spanning the gap. Germline V lookup: CDR1 MDHEN, CDR2 SYDVKM. TCRdb's table, derived via immunoSEQ multiplex PCR, lists solely in-frame clones and lacks some. The sample holds about 130,000 clones, 80% to 95% seen once. Notes on this clone: No antigen is known for it.

The clonotype comes from a human donor who received an intestinal transplant. The material sequenced was unstimulated CD4+ T cells sorted from spleen or lymph node cells, taken before intestinal transplant. The chain carries TRBV28 and TRBJ1-3; the D gene is possibly TRBD1 (5 bases). The CDR3 DNA sequence: TGTGCCAGCAGGGGTGCTGGGAAGGGGAGGGCTGGAAACACCATATATTTT. Translation gives CASRGAGKGRAGNTIYF. The full variable domain, completed using reference TRBV28 and TRBJ1-3, is DVKVTQSSRYLVKRTGEKVFLECVQDMDHENMFWYRQDPGLGLRLIYFSYDVKMKEKGDIPEGYSVSREKKERFSLILESASTNQTSMYLCASRGAGKGRAGNTIYFGEGSWLTVV.